One sample yielded the 27 T cell receptor beta chains listed below, sequenced in a study of neurological immune-mediated disorders. Time point reported: longitudinal time-point 3. A single record per CDR3 protein comes from TCRdb applying MiXCR to the 5' RACE reads. The repertoire holds tens of thousands of distinct CDR3 sequences, with approximately 12% as singletons. Sequenced material: PBMCs. These receptors all come from a man younger than 45 in good health.

The J gene is TRBJ2-3, the V gene TRBV4-1, with 7 bases that match TRBD2. Germline assignment: CDR1 MGHRA and CDR2 YSYEKL. The CDR3 sequence is 17 residues long. The V gene end was trimmed by 4 bases and the J gene end by 2 bases; junction bases not matched to a gene: 12. Here the CDR3 reads CASSPRTGGVSTDTQYF. Written as DNA, the CDR3 is TGCGCCAGCAGCCCCCGGACGGGGGGTGTATCCACAGATACGCAGTATTTT.

This clonotype occurred a few times. The rearrangement uses TRBV18 and TRBJ2-2; 8 nucleotides line up with TRBD1. V was pared by 2 bases and J by 4 bases, with 12 bases of the junction left unmatched. The length of the CDR3 is 18 residues. The germline gives CDR1 KGHSH, CDR2 LQKENI. This CDR3 reads CASSPSPFGQGGTGELFF. The CDR3 region has the DNA TGTGCCAGCTCACCATCCCCTTTCGGACAGGGAGGCACCGGGGAGCTGTTTTTT.

Turning to this clonotype: A much larger clone sits a single nucleotide away, making a read error possible. This CDR3 reads CANSRLAGAQETQYF. In nucleotides, the CDR3 is TGCGCCAACAGCCGACTAGCGGGAGCCCAAGAGACCCAGTACTTC. This chain uses TRBV5-1 with TRBJ2-5, with TRBD2 matching over 12 bases. This CDR3 spans 15 amino acids. The V gene's germline CDR1 is SGHRS and CDR2 YFSETQ.

This clonotype was picked up many times. The chain combines TRBV3-1 with TRBJ1-6; D is unclear. V lost 4 bases, J lost 8 bases, and 6 bases lay in between. Per germline, CDR1 LGHDT and CDR2 YNNKEL (reference sequence). This CDR3 contains 12 residues. As DNA, the CDR3 is TGTGCCAGCAGCCGTCGGGATTCACCCCTCCACTTT. This codes for CASSRRDSPLHF.

This clonotype was observed many times. The genes are TRBV20-1 and TRBJ2-3; 10 bases fit TRBD2. Germline loops: CDR1 DFQATT, CDR2 SNEGSKA (reference sequence). CDR3 length: 16 amino acids. In DNA, the CDR3 is TGCGTCATGATCCCCGAACTAGCGGGATTCACAGATACGCAGTATTTT. Translating gives CVMIPELAGFTDTQYF.

In its sample, this clonotype was seen once. This chain uses TRBV5-1 with TRBJ2-3; TRBD2 aligns across 7 bases. V was clipped by 4 bases and J by 2 bases; unmatched bases: 22. The V gene's germline CDR1 is SGHRS and CDR2 YFSETQ. CDR3 size: 20 residues. The CDR3, as DNA: TGCGCCAGCAGCACCTACTCGAGTATAACTCCTAGCGGTAACACAGATACGCAGTATTTT. Its translation: CASSTYSSITPSGNTDTQYF.

This clonotype has ten or more counts. CDR3 sequence: CASSLGVDYGYTF. CDR3 nucleotides: TGCGCCAGCAGCTTGGGGGTTGACTATGGCTACACCTTC. This chain joins TRBV5-1 and TRBJ1-2; D is unresolved. CDR1 SGHRS and CDR2 YFSETQ come from the germline V gene. Trimming removed 0 bases from V and 3 bases from J, with 6 bases in between. There are 13 residues in the CDR3.

This clonotype was picked up many times. The V gene is TRBV25-1, the J gene TRBJ2-4; the D is unclear. Germline CDR1 reads MGHDK; CDR2 reads SYGVNS. This CDR3 region has 16 residues. V lost 2 bases to trimming and J lost 1 base, with 12 bases between them. This CDR3 reads CASSENTWTAKNIQYF. Here the CDR3 DNA reads TGTGCCAGCAGTGAAAATACCTGGACGGCCAAAAACATTCAGTACTTC.

In this sample, this clonotype turned up many times. The chain is built from TRBV20-1 and TRBJ2-3; 10 positions agree with TRBD2. In germline, CDR1 is DFQATT, CDR2 SNEGSKA (reference sequence). The length of the CDR3 is 15 residues. The V and J ends lost 1 base and 4 bases, in that order; junction bases with no gene match: 5. The DNA for the CDR3 is TGCAGTGCTAGAGGCCTAGCGGGAGATTCAGATACGCAGTATTTT. Translating gives CSARGLAGDSDTQYF.

In its sample, this clonotype was seen many times. The chain recombines TRBV11-2 with TRBJ2-1, with D tentatively TRBD2 (6 bases). The CDR3 covers 16 residues. Germline V gives CDR1 SGHAT, CDR2 FQNNGV. Trimming took 5 bases from V and 9 from J, leaving 23 bases between them. The CDR3 reads CASSPMTSRVEGEQFF. CDR3 sequence (DNA): TGTGCCAGCAGCCCCATGACTAGTCGAGTCGAAGGTGAGCAGTTCTTC. The full variable domain, rest sourced from reference TRBV11-2 and TRBJ2-1, is EAGVAQSPRYKIIEKRQSVAFWCNPISGHATLYWYQQILGQGPKLLIQFQNNGVVDDSQLPKDRFSAERLKGVDSTLKIQPAKLEDSAVYLCASSPMTSRVEGEQFFGPGTRLTVL.

This clonotype came up many times. This chain connects TRBV28 to TRBJ1-1; possibly TRBD1 for D (6 bases). The germline V gene has CDR1 MDHEN and CDR2 SYDVKM. Trimming pared 1 base from V and 2 bases from J, leaving 8 bases between. The CDR3 has 14 amino acids. The CDR3 DNA reads as TGTGCCAGCAGTTTATCCGGGACAAACACTGAAGCTTTCTTT. This translates into CASSLSGTNTEAFF.

The chain carries TRBV29-1 and TRBJ1-1; TRBD1 agrees at 8 bases. The CDR3 has 12 residues. V shed 8 bases, J shed 5 bases, and the junction held 7 bases outside the gene matches. Germline V CDR1 and CDR2: SQVTM, ANQGSEA. In DNA form, the CDR3 reads TGCAGCTGCAGGGGGCAAGGTACTGAAGCTTTCTTT. Protein sequence: CSCRGQGTEAFF.

The table lists this clonotype with many counts. The J gene is TRBJ2-7, the V gene TRBV6-2 or TRBV6-3; 7 positions agree with TRBD1. Germline V lookup: CDR1 MNHEY, CDR2 SVGEGT. This CDR3 is 13 amino acids long. The trim removed 7 bases at V and 3 bases at J, leaving 6 bases unmatched. CDR3 region: CASIKDRFYEQYF. The DNA for the CDR3 is TGTGCCAGCATCAAGGACAGGTTCTACGAGCAGTACTTC.

Many counts were recorded for this clonotype. The chain recombines TRBV5-1 with TRBJ1-3; tentatively, D is TRBD1 (6 bases). V was clipped by 4 bases and J by 0 bases, with 8 bases between them. The CDR3 is 14 amino acids. Germline V lookup: CDR1 SGHRS, CDR2 YFSETQ. The CDR3 coding sequence is TGCGCCAGCAGCACACAGGGCTCTGGAAACACCATATATTTT. Protein: CASSTQGSGNTIYF.

This clonotype was seen ten or more times. The chain carries TRBV7-8 and TRBJ1-4; the match to TRBD1 covers 9 bases. V lost 4 bases, J lost 10 bases, and 13 bases stayed unmatched. The CDR3 has 16 residues. Germline V gene data show CDR1 as SGHVS and CDR2 as FQNEAQ. CDR3 region: CASSYEIQGAGVKLFF. The CDR3 DNA is TGTGCCAGCAGCTATGAGATACAGGGGGCAGGGGTAAAACTGTTTTTT.

Regarding this clonotype: A much larger clone is a single base away; this may be a read error. This chain connects TRBV20-1 to TRBJ2-2, with D maybe TRBD1 (6 bases). The V end lost 5 bases, the J end lost 9 bases, and 13 bases lay between the germline ends. The length of the CDR3 is 12 residues. CDR1 and CDR2 from the germline V gene are DFQATT and SNEGSKA (reference sequence). The CDR3 protein is CSARAGVWELFF. The CDR3, as DNA: TGCAGTGCTCGCGCAGGGGTCTGGGAGCTGTTTTTT.

This rearrangement joins TRBV10-3 to TRBJ1-1; D may be TRBD1 (5 bases). The V end lost 6 bases, the J end lost 6 bases, and 17 bases lay between the germline ends. The length of the CDR3 is 14 residues. Per the germline V gene, CDR1 is ENHRY and CDR2 is SYGVKD. In DNA form, the CDR3 reads TGTGCCATCAGGGGAGACAGCCGGACGGCTGAAGCTTTCTTT. This codes for CAIRGDSRTAEAFF.

This clonotype appeared many times. This sequence joins TRBV18 and TRBJ2-7; D is ambiguous. Trimming stripped 0 bases from V and 0 bases from J, with 9 bases between. Germline V lookup: CDR1 KGHSH, CDR2 LQKENI. The CDR3 spans 15 residues. This CDR3 is CASSPPGVSSYEQYF. The DNA for the CDR3 is TGTGCCAGCTCACCACCGGGTGTGAGCTCCTACGAGCAGTACTTC.

This clonotype appeared many times. The chain recombines TRBV20-1 with TRBJ2-7; 7 bases are a match to TRBD2. CDR1 is DFQATT and CDR2 is SNEGSKA in the germline V gene (reference sequence). This CDR3 has 13 residues. The J segment lost 0 bases and the V segment lost 3 bases, leaving 2 bases of the junction unmatched. This CDR3 is CSASGDYSYEQYF. The DNA for the CDR3 is TGCAGTGCTAGTGGGGACTACTCCTACGAGCAGTACTTC.

This clonotype was recorded at least ten times. The CDR3 spells CASSSRGDGEKLFF. In DNA form, the CDR3 reads TGTGCCAGCAGCTCCCGGGGGGACGGAGAAAAACTGTTTTTT. The chain uses TRBV12-3 or TRBV12-4 and TRBJ1-4; tentatively, D is TRBD1 (5 bases). Trimming removed 6 bases at V and 8 bases at J, with 16 bases between. The CDR3 length is 14 residues.

This clonotype has more than one count but fewer than ten. The J gene is TRBJ2-5, the V gene TRBV28, with unresolved D. This CDR3 comprises 16 residues. The V end lost 3 bases, the J end lost 4 bases, and 18 bases lay between the germline ends. The V gene's germline CDR1 is MDHEN and CDR2 SYDVKM. As DNA, the CDR3 is TGTGCCAGCAGTTTCTCTGGATCCTCGGTCCGAGAGACCCAGTACTTC. Amino acids: CASSFSGSSVRETQYF. The full variable domain, rest sourced from reference TRBV28 and TRBJ2-5, is DVKVTQSSRYLVKRTGEKVFLECVQDMDHENMFWYRQDPGLGLRLIYFSYDVKMKEKGDIPEGYSVSREKKERFSLILESASTNQTSMYLCASSFSGSSVRETQYFGPGTRLLVL.

This clonotype was found many times. V usage is TRBV29-1 and J usage is TRBJ2-5; 10 bases fit TRBD1. The J segment lost 4 bases and the V segment lost 5 bases, leaving 10 bases of the junction unmatched. CDR3 size: 15 residues. Germline CDR1 and CDR2: SQVTM and ANQGSEA. The CDR3 loop reads CSVPGAGTGAETQYF. In nucleotides, the CDR3 is TGCAGCGTTCCGGGAGCCGGGACAGGGGCAGAGACCCAGTACTTC.

The chain carries TRBV20-1 and TRBJ2-5; possibly TRBD2 for D (6 bases). Germline V gene lookup returns CDR1 DFQATT and CDR2 SNEGSKA (reference sequence). The CDR3 covers 20 residues. Trimming removed 3 bases at V and 5 bases at J, with 34 bases between. DNA of the CDR3: TGCAGTGCTAGGGATGACGTGCTAGAGATCCCCCCGGAGGGCCGTGAGACCCAGTACTTC. Protein sequence: CSARDDVLEIPPEGRETQYF.

This clonotype has at least ten counts. The gene calls are TRBV20-1 and TRBJ2-3, with 11 nucleotides matching TRBD2. The CDR3 has 15 amino acids. Germline V gene sequence: CDR1 DFQATT, CDR2 SNEGSKA (reference sequence). The V gene end was trimmed by 5 bases and the J gene end by 1 base; junction bases not matched to a gene: 5. The CDR3 DNA reads TGCAGTGCTCCCCGACTAGCGGGGCGCACAGATACGCAGTATTTT. Translated, it gives CSAPRLAGRTDTQYF.

This clonotype was recorded many times. The chain carries TRBV7-3 and TRBJ2-3, with 9 nucleotides matching TRBD1. CDR1 and CDR2 from the germline V gene are SGHTA and FQGTGA. Unmatched junction bases numbered 2, after V lost 3 bases and J lost 1 base. This CDR3 contains 15 residues. The CDR3 sequence is CASSFRTGGTDTQYF. Written as DNA, the CDR3 is TGTGCCAGCAGCTTCCGGACAGGGGGCACAGATACGCAGTATTTT.

The sample holds many counts of this clonotype. The rearrangement uses TRBV12-3 or TRBV12-4 and TRBJ1-2; D gene unclear. This CDR3 has 13 amino acids. The V end was cut by 3 bases, the J end by 4 bases, with 9 bases between. The CDR3 region has the DNA TGTGCCAGCAGTTTGGGTACCATCTATGGCTACACCTTC. Translation gives CASSLGTIYGYTF.

There are many counts of this clonotype. The chain has TRBV7-2 and TRBJ2-1; TRBD2 matches at 10 bases. V shed 2 bases, J shed 14 bases, and the junction held 3 bases outside the gene matches. This CDR3 is 12 amino acids long. CDR1 is SGHTA, CDR2 FQGNSA, per germline. The CDR3 is CASSLSGTSEFF. The CDR3 nucleotides are TGTGCCAGCAGCTTAAGTGGGACTAGCGAGTTCTTC.